The next 7 T cell receptor beta chains were all read from a single sample in a study of T cell responses to AZD1222 COVID-19 vaccine. Data came from immunoSEQ multiplex PCR; TCRdb stores just in-frame clones and leaves some out. The sample includes around 130,000 clones, roughly 94% of them seen just once. The material was peripheral blood, obtained on day 0 of AZD1222 vaccination. These TCRs come from an adult in good health.

The chain recombines TRBV6-5 with TRBJ1-1, with 7 bases matching TRBD1. Germline values: CDR1 MNHEY, CDR2 SVGAGI. This CDR3 has 14 residues. V was pared by 8 bases and J by 0 bases, with 6 bases of the junction left unmatched. CDR3 residues: CASARDSLNTEAFF. The CDR3 nucleotides are TGTGCCAGCGCACGGGACAGTCTGAACACTGAAGCTTTCTTT.

Here the CDR3 reads CASSLFRGTTKKLNTEAFF. The CDR3, as DNA: TGTGCCAGCAGTTTATTCCGGGGGACAACGAAAAAGTTGAACACTGAAGCTTTCTTT. The rearrangement joins TRBV28 to TRBJ1-1, with a possible D match to TRBD1 (6 bases). Germline V gene data show CDR1 as MDHEN and CDR2 as SYDVKM. V lost 1 base and J 0 bases, leaving 21 bases between the germline ends. The CDR3 extends over 19 amino acids.

This chain connects TRBV28 to TRBJ1-1, with D maybe TRBD1 (5 bases). The CDR3 extends over 16 amino acids. Per germline, CDR1 MDHEN and CDR2 SYDVKM. The V and J ends lost 8 bases and 3 bases respectively, with 22 bases between them. Here the CDR3 reads CASYSIQAGGYTEAFF. Written as DNA, the CDR3 is TGTGCCAGCTACAGCATACAGGCCGGGGGATACACTGAAGCTTTCTTT.

The chain joins TRBV6-5 to TRBJ1-2; the match to TRBD1 covers 10 bases. This CDR3 has 13 residues. Germline V lookup: CDR1 MNHEY, CDR2 SVGAGI. Unmatched junction bases numbered 6, after V lost 6 bases and J lost 8 bases. The CDR3 protein is CASRAGTGEGYTF. As DNA, the CDR3 is TGTGCCAGCAGGGCGGGGACAGGGGAAGGCTACACCTTC.

V usage is TRBV5-4 and J usage is TRBJ2-3; D possibly corresponds to TRBD1 (7 bases). This CDR3 has 16 residues. The germline V and J ends were trimmed by 4 bases and 1 base, with 16 bases remaining between them. Germline-derived CDR1 and CDR2 are SGHNT and YYREEE (reference sequence). CDR3 sequence reads: CASSPGGSRGTDTQYF. DNA of the CDR3: TGTGCCAGCAGCCCAGGGGGGAGTCGGGGCACAGATACGCAGTATTTT. Variable domain in full (rest from reference TRBV5-4 and TRBJ2-3): ETGVTQSPTHLIKTRGQQVTLRCSSQSGHNTVSWYQQALGQGPQFIFQYYREEENGRGNFPPRFSGLQFPNYSSELNVNALELDDSALYLCASSPGGSRGTDTQYFGPGTRLTVL.

The count of this clone is one. The chain recombines TRBV5-1 with TRBJ2-5, with D possibly being TRBD1 or TRBD2 (6 bases each). V gave up 0 bases and J gave up 3 bases, with 12 bases separating them. CDR3 length equals 15 residues. From germline, CDR1 is SGHRS and CDR2 YFSETQ. The CDR3 here is CASSLAGGGEETQYF. The CDR3 bases are TGCGCCAGCAGCTTGGCCGGGGGCGGCGAAGAGACCCAGTACTTC.

The chain is built from TRBV12-5 and TRBJ2-5; 8 nucleotides match TRBD2. Unmatched junction bases numbered 13, after V lost 6 bases and J lost 1 base. This CDR3 contains 17 residues. Germline V lookup: CDR1 LGHNT, CDR2 FRNRAP. The CDR3 loop reads CASGLQLTGGPQETQYF. CDR3 coding DNA: TGTGCTAGTGGATTGCAACTAACGGGAGGGCCCCAAGAGACCCAGTACTTC.